Described below is a single TCR beta chain sequence and its context. The antigen is undetermined. 60 Vbeta and 13 Jbeta primers were used in PCR. Libraries were prepared by immunoSEQ multiplex PCR; TCRdb keeps only in-frame clonotypes and omits some of them. The sample lists about 190,000 clones, approximately 86% occurring once. The CDR3 totals 14 residues. Germline V gene sequence: CDR1 SGHRS, CDR2 YFSETQ. These data belong to a study of cytomegalovirus exposure and HLA in healthy donors. Findings of the study overall: Fewer N-insertions than the approximately 680-donor mean were reportedly shown by an Asian-associated ancestry cluster in a later analysis. In a later analysis, the majority of CMV-associated beta chains seemingly showed HLA restriction. Among TCR beta chains, those listed as cytomegalovirus-associated numbered about 150. Earlier analysis yielded a pattern in which most TCR beta V segments were productive about 90% or about 30% of the time.

Input material: PBMCs. The sequence came from a woman aged 25-40 years in good health and CMV-seronegative. This chain joins TRBV5-1 and TRBJ2-5; tentatively, D is TRBD1 (5 bases). Matching the DNA end better, TRBJ2-7 makes the J call doubtful. The CDR3 loop reads CASSQSRGGDEQYF. The CDR3 nucleotides are TGCGCCAGCAGCCAGTCAAGGGGCGGCGACGAGCAGTACTTC.